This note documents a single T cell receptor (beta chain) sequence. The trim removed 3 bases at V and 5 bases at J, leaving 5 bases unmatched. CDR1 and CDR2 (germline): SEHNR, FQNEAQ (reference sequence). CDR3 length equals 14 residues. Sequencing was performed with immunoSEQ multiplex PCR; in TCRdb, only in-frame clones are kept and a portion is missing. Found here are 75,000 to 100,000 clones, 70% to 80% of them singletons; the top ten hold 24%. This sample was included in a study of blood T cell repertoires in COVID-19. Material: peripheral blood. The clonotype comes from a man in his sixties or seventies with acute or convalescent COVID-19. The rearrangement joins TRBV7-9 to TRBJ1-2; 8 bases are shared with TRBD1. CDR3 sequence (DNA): TGTGCCAGCAGCTTCCGGACAGGGCGATATGGCTACACCTTC. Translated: CASSFRTGRYGYTF.